The 29 T cell receptor beta chains reported below all come from one sample, sequenced in a study of blood T cell repertoires in COVID-19. Produced via immunoSEQ multiplex PCR; TCRdb's table is partial and in-frame only. The sample shows about 190,000 clones, around 86% of them seen only once. The sequencing sample was made of peripheral blood. The receptors originated from a woman aged 25 to 39 with active or convalescent COVID-19.

This chain connects TRBV5-5 to TRBJ1-1, with D perhaps matching TRBD1 (5 bases). CDR1 and CDR2 (germline): SGHKS, YYEKEE (reference sequence). The germline V and J ends were trimmed by 6 bases and 5 bases, with 11 bases remaining between them. This CDR3 is built from 12 residues. The chain's CDR3 is CASIGGLTEAFF. CDR3 in DNA: TGTGCCAGCATCGGGGGTTTAACTGAAGCTTTCTTT.

CDR3 in amino acids: CASSLTGESQPQHF. The CDR3 nucleotides read TGTGCCAGTAGTCTCACAGGGGAAAGTCAGCCCCAGCATTTT. J is TRBJ1-5 and V is TRBV19; 7 bases map to TRBD1. This CDR3 spans 14 amino acids. Trimming removed 5 bases from V and 6 bases from J; junction bases left unmatched: 7. The germline gives CDR1 LNHDA, CDR2 SQIVND (reference sequence).

This sequence joins TRBV11-3 and TRBJ2-1, with 10 nucleotides matching TRBD2. This CDR3 has 16 residues. Germline assignment: CDR1 SGHNT and CDR2 YENEEA. The trim removed 2 bases at V and 0 bases at J, leaving 1 base unmatched. DNA for the CDR3: TGTGCCAGCAGCTTACTAGCGGGGGTCTCCTACAATGAGCAGTTCTTC. Encoded protein: CASSLLAGVSYNEQFF.

J is TRBJ1-1 and V is TRBV29-1, with TRBD1 matching over 8 bases. V trimming: 4 bases; J trimming: 5 bases; junction bases outside the gene matches: 6. Germline CDR1 and CDR2: SQVTM and ANQGSEA. The CDR3 is 13 residues long. CDR3 in DNA: TGCAGCGTTGTTTCACAGGGGGGGACTGAAGCTTTCTTT. It codes for CSVVSQGGTEAFF.

The chain employs TRBV6-5 and TRBJ2-1, with TRBD1 matching 8 bases. The germline gives CDR1 MNHEY, CDR2 SVGAGI. This CDR3 is 15 amino acids long. V shed 3 bases and J 4 bases; nucleotides not matched to a gene: 5. Written as DNA, the CDR3 is TGTGCCAGCAGTTATAGGACAGGGCCATACAATGAGCAGTTCTTC. Amino acid sequence: CASSYRTGPYNEQFF.

This clone occurred a few times. V usage is TRBV18 and J usage is TRBJ1-1; 8 bases are a match to TRBD1. Germline CDR1 KGHSH, CDR2 LQKENI. The V and J ends lost 2 bases and 6 bases, in that order; junction bases with no gene match: 8. The length of the CDR3 is 15 residues. CDR3 in DNA: TGTGCCAGCTCACCAGCCCTTCAGGGGGCATCTGAAGCTTTCTTT. Protein sequence: CASSPALQGASEAFF.

This chain connects TRBV5-4 to TRBJ2-2, with a possible D match to TRBD1 (5 bases). CDR1 and CDR2 (germline): SGHNT, YYREEE (reference sequence). V lost 1 base and J 6 bases, leaving 10 bases between the germline ends. CDR3 length: 14 amino acids. The CDR3 here is CASSLSGYPGELFF. CDR3 bases: TGTGCCAGCAGCTTGTCAGGGTACCCCGGGGAGCTGTTTTTT.

The V call is TRBV14, the J call TRBJ1-2; the D gene is possibly TRBD1 (6 bases). The CDR3 sequence is 13 residues long. Trimming took 3 bases from V and 2 from J, leaving 7 bases between them. Germline V lookup: CDR1 SGHDN, CDR2 FVKESK. CDR3 in amino acids: CASSHGTNYGYTF. DNA of the CDR3: TGTGCCAGCAGCCACGGGACAAACTATGGCTACACCTTC. Full variable domain (remainder filled in from reference TRBV14 and TRBJ1-2): EAGVTQFPSHSVIEKGQTVTLRCDPISGHDNLYWYRRVMGKEIKFLLHFVKESKQDESGMPNNRFLAERTGGTYSTLKVQPAELEDSGVYFCASSHGTNYGYTFGSGTRLTVV.

This chain joins TRBV6-5 and TRBJ1-4, with TRBD1 as a possible D gene (5 bases). CDR3 size: 13 residues. Between the trimmed V and J ends, which lost 10 bases and 3 bases, there was a span of 12 bases. CDR1 and CDR2 (germline): MNHEY, SVGAGI. The CDR3 DNA follows: TGTGCCACAGGGCGGTTACCTAATGAAAAACTGTTTTTT. Translating it yields CATGRLPNEKLFF.

This clone showed up just once. The V call is TRBV7-2, the J call TRBJ1-3; tentatively, D is TRBD1 (6 bases). The CDR3 runs to 14 residues. Germline loops: CDR1 SGHTA, CDR2 FQGNSA. V lost 5 bases and J 1 base, leaving 9 bases between the germline ends. CDR3 sequence: CASSRTVSGNTIYF. The CDR3 region has the DNA TGTGCCAGCAGCAGGACAGTTTCTGGAAACACCATATATTTT.

CDR3 region: CSVELPPADTQYF. In DNA, the CDR3 is TGCAGCGTTGAATTGCCGCCGGCAGATACGCAGTATTTT. The chain has TRBV29-1 and TRBJ2-3; D is uncertain. CDR1 is SQVTM, CDR2 ANQGSEA, per germline. The CDR3 is 13 residues long. V was clipped by 2 bases and J by 4 bases, with 10 bases between them.

This clone was found once. The J gene is TRBJ2-3, the V gene TRBV7-9; the D is unclear. The CDR3 is 11 amino acids. CDR1 and CDR2 (germline): SEHNR, FQNEAQ (reference sequence). The ends were cut back, 5 bases at V and 2 bases at J, with 2 bases in the middle. CDR3 sequence: CASSLTDTQYF. The CDR3 DNA sequence: TGTGCCAGCAGCCTCACAGATACGCAGTATTTT.

The DNA for the CDR3 is TGTGCCAGCAGGGACAGCGATACCTACGAGCAGTACTTC. It yields the protein CASRDSDTYEQYF. The chain has TRBV19 and TRBJ2-7; 7 bases match TRBD1. The CDR3 is 13 residues long. Germline values: CDR1 LNHDA, CDR2 SQIVND (reference sequence). J lost 2 bases, V lost 9 bases, and 7 bases had no gene match.

Here the CDR3 reads CASSPLETTDTQYF. The CDR3 DNA reads TGTGCCAGCTCACCCCTTGAGACTACAGATACGCAGTATTTT. This chain joins TRBV18 and TRBJ2-3; the D is unclear. The V gene lost 3 bases and the J gene lost 3 bases, with 10 bases spanning the gap. This CDR3 comprises 14 residues. In germline, CDR1 is KGHSH, CDR2 LQKENI. The entire variable domain, with the rest obtained from reference TRBV18 and TRBJ2-3, is as follows: NAGVMQNPRHLVRRRGQEARLRCSPMKGHSHVYWYRQLPEEGLKFMVYLQKENIIDESGMPKERFSAEFPKEGPSILRIQQVVRGDSAAYFCASSPLETTDTQYFGPGTRLTVL.

In the case of this clone: The junction departs from the called germline gene at one end, perhaps through a read error. The rearrangement uses TRBV6-5 and TRBJ1-5, with TRBD1 identical over 11 bases. This CDR3 is built from 14 residues. CDR1 MNHEY and CDR2 SVGAGI come from the germline V gene. CDR3 nucleotide sequence: TGTGCCAGCAGCCGGACAGGGGGCAAACAGCCCCAGCATTTT. Its translation: CASSRTGGKQPQHF.

This rearrangement joins TRBV2 to TRBJ1-1, with D possibly TRBD1 on 5 matching bases. Germline CDR1 reads SNHLY; CDR2 reads FYNNEI. V lost 4 bases, J lost 5 bases, and 11 bases lay in between. The CDR3 sequence is 13 residues long. The CDR3 spells CASSGQFRTEAFF. CDR3 DNA: TGTGCCAGCAGTGGACAGTTTCGGACTGAAGCTTTCTTT. Supplemented by reference TRBV2 and TRBJ1-1, the full variable domain reads EPEVTQTPSHQVTQMGQEVILRCVPISNHLYFYWYRQILGQKVEFLVSFYNNEISEKSEIFDDQFSVERPDGSNFTLKIRSTKLEDSAMYFCASSGQFRTEAFFGQGTRLTVV.

The gene calls are TRBV15 and TRBJ2-3; D remains unclear. The V end lost 0 bases, the J end lost 2 bases, and 3 bases lay between the germline ends. The CDR3 spans 13 residues. Germline loops: CDR1 LNHNV, CDR2 YYDKDF (reference sequence). The CDR3 sequence is CATSRDYTDTQYF. The CDR3 nucleotides read TGTGCCACCAGCAGAGACTACACAGATACGCAGTATTTT.

This clone was counted many times. The chain combines TRBV4-1 with TRBJ1-5; D may be TRBD1 (5 bases). This CDR3 has 15 amino acids. V lost 4 bases and J 7 bases, leaving 17 bases between the germline ends. Germline assignment: CDR1 MGHRA and CDR2 YSYEKL. The CDR3 loop reads CASSPIVGGYQPQHF. Written as DNA, the CDR3 is TGCGCCAGCAGCCCTATTGTGGGGGGATACCAGCCCCAGCATTTT.

The chain joins TRBV4-1 to TRBJ2-3; 12 bases align to TRBD2. Germline V gene data show CDR1 as MGHRA and CDR2 as YSYEKL. The CDR3 is 16 residues long. V was pared by 2 bases and J by 4 bases, with 4 bases of the junction left unmatched. CDR3 loop: CASSQLTSGGSDTQYF. The CDR3 DNA reads TGCGCCAGCAGCCAATTAACTAGCGGGGGGTCAGATACGCAGTATTTT.

The CDR3 DNA is TGCAGCGTTGAAAGTCGGTATGGCTACACCTTC. Its translation is CSVESRYGYTF. The rearrangement uses TRBV29-1 and TRBJ1-2, with D hard to call. The germline CDR1 and CDR2 sequences are SQVTM and ANQGSEA. The CDR3 sequence is 11 residues long. V shed 2 bases and J shed 5 bases, with 6 bases lying between them.

The chain combines TRBV5-5 with TRBJ2-5, with D possibly being TRBD2 (7 bases). Trimming removed 3 bases from V and 0 bases from J, with 24 bases in between. Germline V gene data show CDR1 as SGHKS and CDR2 as YYEKEE (reference sequence). The CDR3 contains 19 residues. The DNA for the CDR3 is TGTGCCAGCAGCTCCTCCCCCCGGGGAGGGACAAGCTACCAAGAGACCCAGTACTTC. It yields the protein CASSSSPRGGTSYQETQYF.

This clone was counted only a few times. The chain joins TRBV28 to TRBJ1-1, with D maybe TRBD1 (5 bases). Germline V lookup: CDR1 MDHEN, CDR2 SYDVKM. Trimming took off 8 bases at V and 0 bases at J, with 7 bases between the two ends. The CDR3 covers 12 residues. The CDR3: CASGGLNTEAFF. CDR3 sequence (DNA): TGTGCCAGCGGGGGGTTGAACACTGAAGCTTTCTTT.

This clone is a singleton in its sample. The rearrangement joins TRBV27 to TRBJ2-7; the D gene is possibly TRBD1 (5 bases). CDR1 is MNHEY, CDR2 SMNVEV, per germline (reference sequence). V was pared by 2 bases and J by 8 bases, with 7 bases between. CDR3 length equals 11 residues. CDR3 bases: TGTGCCAGCAGTTTACAGGGTAAGCAGTACTTC. Residues: CASSLQGKQYF.

This sequence joins TRBV11-3 and TRBJ1-5, with D possibly TRBD1 on 6 matching bases. In germline, CDR1 is SGHNT, CDR2 YENEEA. Trimming took 5 bases from V and 5 from J, leaving 10 bases between them. The CDR3 covers 13 residues. The CDR3 here is CASSLDRYQPQHF. The CDR3 region has the DNA TGTGCCAGCAGCCTCGACAGGTATCAGCCCCAGCATTTT.

The chain carries TRBV2 and TRBJ1-1; perhaps TRBD1 as D (6 bases). The CDR3 loop spans 14 amino acids. The V end was cut by 1 base, the J end by 7 bases, with 13 bases between. The germline gives CDR1 SNHLY, CDR2 FYNNEI. The CDR3 here is CASSEVGRGSEAFF. The CDR3 region has the DNA TGTGCCAGCAGTGAAGTAGGCAGGGGCAGTGAAGCTTTCTTT.

The chain employs TRBV10-1 and TRBJ2-7; 10 nucleotides align to TRBD2. CDR3 length: 14 amino acids. Germline V gene sequence: CDR1 WNHNN, CDR2 SYGVQD (reference sequence). V dropped 6 bases and J dropped 1; count of bases not matched to a gene: 3. CDR3 bases: TGCGCCAGCAGCCAGACTAGCGGGTCCTACGAGCAGTACTTC. Its translation is CASSQTSGSYEQYF.

The chain couples TRBV3-1 (or the pseudogene TRBV3-2) to TRBJ2-7; the D is unclear. The germline V gene has CDR1 LGHDT and CDR2 YNNKEL (reference sequence). This CDR3 has 14 amino acids. With 3 bases removed from V and 4 bases from J, the gap between germline ends came to 13 bases. CDR3 amino acids: CASSQLNAVYEQYF. CDR3 nucleotides: TGTGCCAGCAGCCAGCTGAACGCAGTTTACGAGCAGTACTTC.

This clone was picked up one time. The chain has TRBV7-2 and TRBJ2-5, with 8 positions matching TRBD1. J lost 3 bases, V lost 3 bases, and 9 bases had no gene match. Germline V gene data show CDR1 as SGHTA and CDR2 as FQGNSA. This CDR3 spans 16 amino acids. The CDR3 here is CASSFLQGVWEETQYF. Written as DNA, the CDR3 is TGTGCCAGCAGCTTTCTACAGGGGGTATGGGAAGAGACCCAGTACTTC.

As regards this clone: Other DNA sequences in this specimen translate into the identical CDR3. The chain links TRBV27 to TRBJ1-2; 8 positions agree with TRBD1. The germline V gene has CDR1 MNHEY and CDR2 SMNVEV (reference sequence). The CDR3 contains 17 residues. The trim removed 2 bases at V and 8 bases at J, leaving 16 bases unmatched. The CDR3 reads CASSLLGQGSLYEGYTF. CDR3 in DNA: TGTGCCAGCAGTTTACTAGGACAGGGATCCCTTTATGAGGGCTACACCTTC.